Following are 6 T cell receptor beta chains from one sample sequenced in a study of blood T cell repertoires in COVID-19 (dated by TCRdb to about 2020). Library prep was done by the immunoSEQ multiplex PCR assay. Not all clones reach the TCRdb copy of this immuneACCESS table, which keeps in-frame sequences only. Checked studies attribute under half of the gap to unresolved V genes and leave the rest unexplained. For this sample the table gives around 160,000 clones, of which 81% were detected only once. The ten top clones hold roughly 9.6% of the sample. The sequenced sample consisted of peripheral blood. The receptors come from a man aged 55-75 years with active or convalescent COVID-19.

J is TRBJ2-7 and V is TRBV14, with D possibly being TRBD2 (5 bases). V gave up 3 bases and J gave up 6 bases, with 12 bases separating them. CDR1 SGHDN and CDR2 FVKESK come from the germline V gene. This CDR3 has 13 residues. CDR3 loop: CASSQIPGGEQYF. CDR3 bases: TGTGCCAGCAGCCAGATCCCCGGAGGCGAGCAGTACTTC.

The chain is built from TRBV6-5 and TRBJ1-2, with D unresolved. The germline gives CDR1 MNHEY, CDR2 SVGAGI. This CDR3 spans 15 amino acids. V lost 2 bases to trimming and J lost 9 bases, with 19 bases between them. CDR3 in DNA: TGTGCCAGCAGTTACCGCAGGCGAGCCTCTTCGAGCTACACCTTC. Encoded protein: CASSYRRRASSSYTF.

The chain uses TRBV23-1 and TRBJ1-2; 7 nucleotides match TRBD1. TRBV23-1 is placed among ORFs of uncertain function. The CDR3 is 13 amino acids. V lost 8 bases and J lost 4; bases outside the gene matches: 7. CDR3 DNA sequence: TGCGCCAGCTGTCCTGGGACAGCCTATGGCTACACCTTC. As protein: CASCPGTAYGYTF.

This chain links TRBV28 with TRBJ2-7, with 8 bases lining up with TRBD1. Germline V CDR1 and CDR2: MDHEN, SYDVKM. The V gene end was trimmed by 2 bases and the J gene end by 7 bases; junction bases not matched to a gene: 4. CDR3 length: 13 amino acids. Written as DNA, the CDR3 is TGTGCCAGCAGTTTACAGGGGGCAAAAGAGCAGTACTTC. It yields the protein CASSLQGAKEQYF.

Only one count was recorded for this clone. The chain uses TRBV9 and TRBJ2-1, with D possibly TRBD2 on 5 matching bases. The CDR3 sequence is 14 residues long. In germline, CDR1 is SGDLS, CDR2 YYNGEE. V was cut by 0 bases and J by 4 bases, with 8 bases left in between. DNA of the CDR3: TGTGCCAGCAGCGTAGATTGGGAGTACAATGAGCAGTTCTTC. Its protein is CASSVDWEYNEQFF.

The CDR3 bases are TGTGCCAGCAGCCCCGGGACAGGGGACTATGGCTACACCTTC. This encodes CASSPGTGDYGYTF. J is TRBJ1-2 and V is TRBV3-1 (or the pseudogene TRBV3-2), with TRBD1 identical over 10 bases. From germline, CDR1 is LGHDT and CDR2 YNNKEL (reference sequence). The V gene end was trimmed by 4 bases and the J gene end by 3 bases; junction bases not matched to a gene: 2. The length of the CDR3 is 14 residues.